This TCR beta chain emerged from a study of T-cell memory formation after mild COVID-19. TCRdb recomputed calls from the 5' RACE reads with MiXCR, one row per CDR3 protein. The sample holds tens of thousands of distinct CDR3 sequences, around 20% seen once. This clonotype was seen repeatedly, ten times or more. What it recognizes is unknown. General study findings and limits: Contracting CD8+ clones were enriched in EMRA, CD4+ mainly in CM and EM. Second-wave clones with a day 37 peak had unconfirmed SARS-CoV-2 specificity. There were some responding clones in pre-infection memory, which suggested that cross-reactive memory had joined.

This clonotype originated in an adult who had mild COVID-19 (a few samples of this study predate the infection). Cell type and time point are not known. Specimen: PBMCs or a T cell subset sorted from them (not recorded which).

CDR3: CSASRALGRGRLGSGNTIYF. The CDR3 bases are TGCAGTGCTAGTAGGGCCCTCGGCAGGGGGCGTTTGGGCTCTGGAAACACCATATATTTT. The chain couples TRBV20-1 to TRBJ1-3; 8 positions match TRBD1. The germline V gene encodes CDR1 DFQATT and CDR2 SNEGSKA (reference sequence). The length of the CDR3 is 20 residues. After removal of 3 bases from V and 0 bases from J, the junction contained 19 bases not matched to a gene.